These 31 T cell receptor beta chains originate from one sample sequenced in a study of control samples from healthy donors and cancer patients. This table comes from immunoSEQ multiplex PCR, and its TCRdb copy is limited to in-frame clones, with some not included. The sample has roughly 90,000 clones, around nine tenths seen once. The sample taken for sequencing was PBMCs. These receptor sequences come from a woman aged 50 to 60 with colorectal cancer.

This clone was detected only once. The chain has TRBV19 and TRBJ2-4, with D possibly being TRBD2 (7 bases). This CDR3 region has 15 residues. Germline values: CDR1 LNHDA, CDR2 SQIVND (reference sequence). V was clipped by 7 bases and J by 7 bases, with 20 bases between them. CDR3 region: CASKRDGGALNIQYF. DNA of the CDR3: TGTGCCAGTAAACGCGATGGGGGGGCGTTGAACATTCAGTACTTC.

The chain has TRBV28 and TRBJ1-4, with TRBD1 matching over 9 bases. The ends lost 5 bases at V and 7 bases at J; junction bases unmatched: 5. The CDR3 runs to 14 residues. Germline assignment: CDR1 MDHEN and CDR2 SYDVKM. CDR3 residues: CASSTQGALEKLFF. The CDR3, as DNA: TGTGCCAGCAGTACACAGGGGGCGCTTGAAAAACTGTTTTTT.

The chain uses TRBV9 and TRBJ2-5; TRBD2 is a possible D gene (5 bases). The germline CDR1 and CDR2 sequences are SGDLS and YYNGEE. The CDR3 is 15 residues long. Trimming pared 2 bases from V and 5 bases from J, leaving 16 bases between. DNA of the CDR3: TGTGCCAGCAGCGTCGGAGGAATGCCCCGGGAGACCCAGTACTTC. It codes for CASSVGGMPRETQYF.

The V and J genes are TRBV4-3 and TRBJ2-1, with 12 nucleotides matching TRBD2. V lost 2 bases, J lost 10 bases, and 15 bases stayed unmatched. CDR1 is LGHNA and CDR2 is YSLEER in the germline V gene. The CDR3 contains 18 residues. CDR3 in amino acids: CASSQLLAGGSRASEQFF. In nucleotides, the CDR3 is TGCGCCAGCAGCCAACTCCTAGCGGGGGGGTCCAGAGCATCCGAGCAGTTCTTC.

This sequence joins TRBV5-1 and TRBJ2-2, with TRBD2 as a possible D gene (6 bases). Between the trimmed V and J ends, which lost 3 bases and 5 bases, there was a span of 8 bases. The CDR3 runs 13 residues. Germline values: CDR1 SGHRS, CDR2 YFSETQ. The DNA for the CDR3 is TGCGCCAGCAGCTACGGGGGTACCGGGGAGCTGTTTTTT. It yields the protein CASSYGGTGELFF.

The chain employs TRBV24-1 and TRBJ2-2; unclear D gene. The CDR3 extends over 13 amino acids. Germline lookup yields CDR1 KGHDR and CDR2 SFDVKD. Trimming removed 1 base at V and 5 bases at J, with 4 bases between. CDR3: CATSDFRTGELFF. The CDR3 DNA reads TGTGCCACCAGTGATTTTCGTACCGGGGAGCTGTTTTTT.

Only a few counts were recorded for this clone. The gene calls are TRBV10-3 and TRBJ2-1; D perhaps matches TRBD1 (6 bases). V lost 4 bases and J lost 4, with 11 bases in between. This CDR3 contains 14 residues. Germline values: CDR1 ENHRY, CDR2 SYGVKD. CDR3 sequence: CAISARDNYNEQFF. The DNA for the CDR3 is TGTGCCATCAGTGCTAGGGACAATTACAATGAGCAGTTCTTC.

This rearrangement joins TRBV6-5 to TRBJ1-2, with TRBD1 matching 8 bases. The CDR3 spans 14 residues. Germline CDR1 reads MNHEY; CDR2 reads SVGAGI. V shed 7 bases, J shed 4 bases, and the junction held 8 bases outside the gene matches. The CDR3: CASTLQGDGYGYTF. The CDR3, as DNA: TGTGCCAGCACTCTACAGGGGGACGGCTATGGCTACACCTTC.

This chain links TRBV28 with TRBJ2-5; 13 bases map to TRBD2. The junction had 6 bases not matched to a gene; V was cut back by 3 bases and J by 5 bases. The CDR3 consists of 16 residues. Germline CDR1 reads MDHEN; CDR2 reads SYDVKM. CDR3 region: CASSLGLAGIGETQYF. CDR3 nucleotide sequence: TGTGCCAGCAGTTTGGGACTAGCGGGGATAGGTGAGACCCAGTACTTC.

The chain has TRBV6-5 and TRBJ1-1, with D uncertain. The V gene's germline CDR1 is MNHEY and CDR2 SVGAGI. The CDR3 totals 15 residues. V lost 0 bases and J 1 base, leaving 9 bases between the germline ends. CDR3 protein: CASSYSAHKNTEAFF. The DNA for the CDR3 is TGTGCCAGCAGTTACTCAGCCCATAAGAACACTGAAGCTTTCTTT.

V is TRBV12-3 or TRBV12-4 and J is TRBJ2-1; 8 positions agree with TRBD2. J was trimmed by 10 bases and V by 6 bases; bases with no gene match: 8. The CDR3 runs to 13 residues. In nucleotides, the CDR3 is TGTGCCAGCAGCGGGGGGGCCAGGGTCGAGCAGTTCTTC. This translates into CASSGGARVEQFF.

The chain joins TRBV5-1 to TRBJ2-6; 8 nucleotides align to TRBD1. Germline V gives CDR1 SGHRS, CDR2 YFSETQ. V was clipped by 4 bases and J by 0 bases; unmatched bases: 3. This CDR3 is 16 amino acids long. The CDR3 region is CASSATGVSGANVLTF. CDR3 nucleotides: TGCGCCAGCAGCGCGACAGGGGTCTCTGGGGCCAACGTCCTGACTTTC.

This chain links TRBV27 with TRBJ2-3; D is undetermined. The V and J ends lost 6 bases and 0 bases respectively, with 7 bases between them. Germline V gene lookup returns CDR1 MNHEY and CDR2 SMNVEV (reference sequence). The CDR3 is 13 amino acids. CDR3 nucleotides: TGTGCCAGCAGACTGTCTAGCACAGATACGCAGTATTTT. Translating it yields CASRLSSTDTQYF.

This clone showed up just once. This chain connects TRBV12-5 to TRBJ1-1; D unclear. V was clipped by 1 base and J by 3 bases, with 9 bases between them. Germline CDR1 is LGHNT and CDR2 is FRNRAP. The CDR3 runs 14 residues. In DNA, the CDR3 is TGTGCTAGTGGTTTGGAAGAGGTCGACACTGAAGCTTTCTTT. It encodes CASGLEEVDTEAFF.

The rearrangement uses TRBV5-1 and TRBJ1-2; TRBD1 aligns across 9 bases. Germline V gene data show CDR1 as SGHRS and CDR2 as YFSETQ. This CDR3 has 15 residues. Losses at the gene ends were 4 bases for V and 2 bases for J; bases not matched to a gene: 6. The CDR3 nucleotides are TGCGCCAGCAGCCTATCCGGGACAGGGAACTATGGCTACACCTTC. This sequence encodes CASSLSGTGNYGYTF.

The V and J genes are TRBV29-1 and TRBJ1-5; D call uncertain. The CDR3 covers 13 residues. Trimming left V 4 bases short and J 4 bases short, with 11 bases between. Germline-derived CDR1 and CDR2 are SQVTM and ANQGSEA. CDR3: CSVARGPNQPQHF. CDR3 in DNA: TGCAGCGTTGCCAGAGGGCCGAATCAGCCCCAGCATTTT.

The chain is built from TRBV24-1 and TRBJ2-5; D possibly corresponds to TRBD1 (6 bases). Trimming shortened V by 4 bases and J by 2 bases, and 22 bases separated the two germline ends. In germline, CDR1 is KGHDR, CDR2 SFDVKD. This CDR3 is built from 18 residues. Written as DNA, the CDR3 is TGTGCCACCAGTGACCCCGGGACAAAGTTTCGGTCTCAAGAGACCCAGTACTTC. The encoded protein is CATSDPGTKFRSQETQYF.

The chain is built from TRBV7-9 and TRBJ1-1, with TRBD1 identical over 7 bases. Germline values: CDR1 SEHNR, CDR2 FQNEAQ (reference sequence). The CDR3 length is 15 residues. J was trimmed by 11 bases and V by 6 bases; bases with no gene match: 18. CDR3 protein: CASRPPRDRYLWAFF. CDR3 DNA sequence: TGTGCCAGCAGGCCACCCCGGGACAGATATCTATGGGCTTTCTTT.

The V and J genes are TRBV7-6 and TRBJ2-2; no reliable D call. Per germline, CDR1 SGHVS and CDR2 FNYEAQ. The CDR3 covers 14 residues. Deletions cut 4 bases from V and 2 bases from J, with 8 bases between. CDR3 sequence (DNA): TGTGCCAGCAGCTGGCGGTCCAACACCGGGGAGCTGTTTTTT. Encoded protein: CASSWRSNTGELFF.

The rearrangement uses TRBV7-3 and TRBJ2-2; TRBD1 is a possible D gene (5 bases). This CDR3 spans 13 amino acids. V dropped 6 bases and J dropped 7 bases, with 12 bases sitting between them. Germline V gives CDR1 SGHTA, CDR2 FQGTGA. CDR3: CASSSGQGGELFF. The CDR3 DNA follows: TGTGCCAGCAGTTCAGGGCAGGGCGGGGAGCTGTTTTTT. Filled out from reference TRBV7-3 and TRBJ2-2, the complete variable domain reads GAGVSQTPSNKVTEKGKYVELRCDPISGHTALYWYRQSLGQGPEFLIYFQGTGAADDSGLPNDRFFAVRPEGSVSTLKIQRTERGDSAVYLCASSSGQGGELFFGEGSRLTVL.

The chain is built from TRBV6-5 and TRBJ1-1, with a weak D call TRBD1 (6 bases). The CDR3 loop spans 12 amino acids. Trimming stripped 2 bases from V and 9 bases from J, with 10 bases between. Germline-derived CDR1 and CDR2 are MNHEY and SVGAGI. CDR3 residues: CASSYPGGQAFF. The CDR3 DNA reads as TGTGCCAGCAGTTACCCGGGGGGGCAAGCTTTCTTT.

This chain connects TRBV7-6 to TRBJ2-3; D is unclear. The ends were cut back, 1 base at V and 3 bases at J, with 5 bases in the middle. Germline V CDR1 and CDR2: SGHVS, FNYEAQ. CDR3 length equals 13 residues. CDR3 amino acids: CASSLGPTDTQYF. The CDR3 DNA reads TGTGCCAGCAGCTTAGGCCCTACAGATACGCAGTATTTT.

The chain joins TRBV5-5 to TRBJ2-7; possibly TRBD2 for D (6 bases). The CDR3 extends over 15 amino acids. V was clipped by 2 bases and J by 0 bases, with 12 bases between them. Germline CDR1 SGHKS, CDR2 YYEKEE (reference sequence). The CDR3 spells CASSFFAGSSYEQYV. DNA of the CDR3: TGTGCCAGCAGCTTCTTTGCGGGGAGCTCCTACGAGCAGTACGTC.

Concerning this clone: The sample has other DNA sequences that encode this CDR3 too. The genes are TRBV12-3 or TRBV12-4 and TRBJ1-1; no clear D. V lost 7 bases to trimming and J lost 0 bases, with 6 bases between them. The CDR3 contains 12 residues. CDR3 nucleotides: TGTGCCAGCAACAGACTGAACACTGAAGCTTTCTTT. It specifies CASNRLNTEAFF.

The chain combines TRBV7-9 with TRBJ2-5, with 11 nucleotides matching TRBD2. This CDR3 has 16 amino acids. V gave up 6 bases and J gave up 2 bases; unmatched junction bases: 8. Germline CDR1 is SEHNR and CDR2 is FQNEAQ (reference sequence). Here the CDR3 reads CASSRRSGGGQETQYF. The CDR3 nucleotides read TGTGCCAGCAGTCGTCGTAGCGGGGGGGGACAAGAGACCCAGTACTTC.

In its sample, this clone was seen a few times. The V call is TRBV9, the J call TRBJ1-1; D call uncertain. Germline values: CDR1 SGDLS, CDR2 YYNGEE. CDR3 size: 13 residues. V gave up 3 bases and J gave up 2 bases, with 8 bases separating them. The CDR3 DNA reads TGTGCCAGCAGCGCGGGATCAAACACTGAAGCTTTCTTT. It specifies CASSAGSNTEAFF.

The rearrangement joins TRBV2 to TRBJ2-3; maybe TRBD1 (6 bases). The V gene's germline CDR1 is SNHLY and CDR2 FYNNEI. CDR3 length: 13 residues. Trimming left V 6 bases short and J 7 bases short, with 14 bases between. CDR3: CASRETGRYTQYF. The CDR3 nucleotides read TGTGCCAGCAGGGAGACAGGTCGATATACGCAGTATTTT.

This chain uses TRBV2 with TRBJ1-1, with D unresolved. The germline CDR1 and CDR2 sequences are SNHLY and FYNNEI. The CDR3 contains 13 residues. The germline V and J ends were trimmed by 8 bases and 1 base, with 11 bases remaining between them. The CDR3 DNA follows: TGTGCCAGCGGATTGTGGGGGAACACTGAAGCTTTCTTT. Translation: CASGLWGNTEAFF.

This chain joins TRBV7-6 and TRBJ1-1; unclear D gene. Trimming cost V 4 bases and J 1 base, with 7 bases left between them. CDR3 length equals 13 residues. CDR1 and CDR2 (germline): SGHVS, FNYEAQ. The CDR3 loop is CASSYTENTEAFF. CDR3 sequence (DNA): TGTGCCAGCAGCTACACAGAGAACACTGAAGCTTTCTTT.

The chain combines TRBV7-2 with TRBJ2-3; 8 bases map to TRBD2. J lost 1 base, V lost 5 bases, and 5 bases had no gene match. The CDR3 extends over 15 amino acids. The germline gives CDR1 SGHTA, CDR2 FQGNSA. CDR3: CASSDTSGRTDTQYF. The CDR3 DNA sequence: TGTGCCAGCAGCGATACTAGCGGCCGCACAGATACGCAGTATTTT.

The chain employs TRBV2 and TRBJ1-4, with TRBD1 as a possible D gene (6 bases). CDR3 length: 13 amino acids. In germline, CDR1 is SNHLY, CDR2 FYNNEI. V was cut by 5 bases and J by 5 bases, with 9 bases left in between. CDR3 DNA sequence: TGTGCCAGCAGTTGGGACAACAATGAAAAACTGTTTTTT. As protein: CASSWDNNEKLFF.